These 17 T cell receptor beta chains were sequenced from one sample in a study of regulatory T cells in long-lasting Graves disease. Time point of the sample: persistent/refractory GD, antithyroid drugs over 5 years with positive TRAb. With RNA extracted from PBMCs as input, the TCR library was made. Library construction for TCR beta used iRepertoire HTBI primers and Arm-PCR of CDR3 regions. TCRdb re-analysed the multiplex PCR reads in MiXCR, keeping a single row per CDR3 protein. The data hold some 280,000 distinct CDR3 sequences, with roughly a fifth observed a single time. This sample comprised peripheral blood mononuclear cells (PBMCs), obtained when the disease was refractory, from a patient treated with antithyroid drugs. The receptors stem from a female donor with Graves disease.

This clonotype was picked up many times. The rearrangement uses TRBV6-2 or TRBV6-3 and TRBJ2-2, with 7 bases aligning to TRBD1. V lost 6 bases and J lost 0; bases outside the gene matches: 4. Germline CDR1 is MNHEY and CDR2 is SVGEGT. This CDR3 is built from 15 residues. Here the CDR3 reads CASSHRGANTGELFF. DNA of the CDR3: TGTGCCAGCAGCCACAGGGGCGCGAACACCGGGGAGCTGTTTTTT.

The chain combines TRBV18 with TRBJ1-1, with D possibly being TRBD1 (6 bases). Trimming stripped 5 bases from V and 3 bases from J, with 13 bases between. The CDR3 contains 14 residues. Germline lookup yields CDR1 KGHSH and CDR2 LQKENI. DNA for the CDR3: TGTGCCAGCTCAACGGGACACGGGGACACTGAAGCTTTCTTT. It codes for CASSTGHGDTEAFF.

The CDR3 nucleotides read TGTGCCAGCTCACACGAAACAGGGCCAACTAATGAAAAACTGTTTTTT. This codes for CASSHETGPTNEKLFF. This chain uses TRBV18 with TRBJ1-4, with D perhaps TRBD1 (6 bases). The CDR3 has 16 amino acids. Trimming removed 4 bases from V and 0 bases from J, with 12 bases in between. Germline assignment: CDR1 KGHSH and CDR2 LQKENI.

V and J are TRBV10-2 and TRBJ2-5; TRBD2 agrees at 10 bases. The CDR3 is 14 amino acids. V shed 7 bases and J 5 bases; nucleotides not matched to a gene: 7. Germline-derived CDR1 and CDR2 are WSHSY and SAAADI. The CDR3 protein is CASKASGSLETQYF. CDR3 nucleotides: TGCGCCAGCAAGGCTAGCGGGAGTCTGGAGACCCAGTACTTC.

This clonotype has more than one count but fewer than ten. The gene calls are TRBV6-5 and TRBJ1-2, with a tentative D call TRBD1 (5 bases). Germline CDR1 is MNHEY and CDR2 is SVGAGI. This CDR3 has 14 residues. The ends were cut back, 2 bases at V and 4 bases at J, with 11 bases in the middle. CDR3: CASSYRGGLYGYTF. In DNA, the CDR3 is TGTGCCAGCAGTTACCGGGGGGGACTCTATGGCTACACCTTC.

This clonotype was observed a handful of times. The chain employs TRBV5-1 and TRBJ1-5; 8 bases align to TRBD1. Looked up from germline, CDR1 is SGHRS and CDR2 is YFSETQ. This CDR3 is built from 15 residues. The J segment lost 6 bases and the V segment lost 3 bases, leaving 8 bases of the junction unmatched. CDR3 nucleotides: TGCGCCAGCAGCTCGGACAGGGTAATCCTTCAGCCCCAGCATTTT. Encoded protein: CASSSDRVILQPQHF.

The chain is built from TRBV5-1 and TRBJ2-7; 13 nucleotides agree with TRBD2. The length of the CDR3 is 15 residues. The germline gives CDR1 SGHRS, CDR2 YFSETQ. V trimming: 0 bases; J trimming: 5 bases; junction bases outside the gene matches: 2. The CDR3 region is CASSLGTSGSDEQYF. In nucleotides, the CDR3 is TGCGCCAGCAGCTTGGGGACTAGCGGGAGTGACGAGCAGTACTTC. Based on the CDR3 plus reference TRBV5-1 and TRBJ2-7, the full variable domain is KAGVTQTPRYLIKTRGQQVTLSCSPISGHRSVSWYQQTPGQGLQFLFEYFSETQRNKGNFPGRFSGRQFSNSRSEMNVSTLELGDSALYLCASSLGTSGSDEQYFGPGTRLTVT.

A few counts support this clonotype. The junction departs from germline at one end; a sequencing error may be responsible. The rearrangement uses TRBV2 and TRBJ2-7; D is unresolved. CDR3 length equals 15 residues. The V gene's germline CDR1 is SNHLY and CDR2 FYNNEI. The CDR3 sequence: CAGSEDRSQAYEQYF. Here the CDR3 DNA reads TGTGCCGGCAGTGAAGATAGGTCGCAGGCCTACGAGCAGTACTTC. The full variable domain, rest sourced from reference TRBV2 and TRBJ2-7, is EPEVTQTPSHQVTQMGQEVILRCVPISNHLYFYWYRQILGQKVEFLVSFYNNEISEKSEIFDDQFSVERPDGSNFTLKIRSTKLEDSAMYFCAGSEDRSQAYEQYFGPGTRLTVT.

The rearrangement links TRBV29-1 to TRBJ2-5, with D perhaps matching TRBD1 or TRBD2 (5 bases each). This CDR3 comprises 13 residues. The V end was cut by 4 bases, the J end by 1 base, with 10 bases between. Germline loops: CDR1 SQVTM, CDR2 ANQGSEA. The chain's CDR3 is CSVGRDPQETQYF. CDR3 coding DNA: TGCAGCGTTGGCAGGGACCCCCAAGAGACCCAGTACTTC. The variable domain in full, with the rest retrieved from reference TRBV29-1 and TRBJ2-5, is SAVISQKPSRDICQRGTSLTIQCQVDSQVTMMFWYRQQPGQSLTLIATANQGSEATYESGFVIDKFPISRPNLTFSTLTVSNMSPEDSSIYLCSVGRDPQETQYFGPGTRLLVL.

This clonotype was detected only a few times. The V call is TRBV12-3 or TRBV12-4, the J call TRBJ2-3, with D perhaps matching TRBD2 (7 bases). This CDR3 region has 16 residues. V lost 3 bases to trimming and J lost 7 bases, with 20 bases between them. The CDR3 nucleotides are TGTGCCAGCAGTTTGAAGGCTGGGGAGGGGGATCATACGCAGTATTTT. It codes for CASSLKAGEGDHTQYF.

This clonotype has only a few counts. The rearrangement uses TRBV20-1 and TRBJ1-1; the D is unclear. Trimming shortened V by 5 bases and J by 0 bases, and 7 bases separated the two germline ends. The CDR3 totals 12 residues. Looked up from germline, CDR1 is DFQATT and CDR2 is SNEGSKA (reference sequence). The CDR3 DNA sequence: TGCAGTGCTCGGTCAGTGAACACTGAAGCTTTCTTT. As protein: CSARSVNTEAFF.

This sequence joins TRBV19 and TRBJ2-7; TRBD1 is a possible D gene (6 bases). Trimming stripped 5 bases from V and 3 bases from J, with 11 bases between. The CDR3 is 13 amino acids. CDR1 and CDR2 (germline): LNHDA, SQIVND (reference sequence). The CDR3 bases are TGTGCCAGTAGTCGGGACACTGACTACGAGCAGTACTTC. This gives the protein CASSRDTDYEQYF.

With regard to this clonotype: It may be a read error: a sequence one base away is much more abundant. The gene calls are TRBV12-3 or TRBV12-4 and TRBJ2-7, with 10 bases fitting TRBD1. The CDR3 consists of 14 residues. CDR3 coding DNA: TGTGCCGGCAGTTTCCCGGGACAGGGGCGTATGCAGTACTTC. This codes for CAGSFPGQGRMQYF.

This clonotype has ten or more counts. The CDR3, as DNA: TGCAGTGCTAGAGAGGGGGATCAGCCCCAGCATTTT. Its protein product is CSAREGDQPQHF. The chain couples TRBV20-1 to TRBJ1-5; possible D gene TRBD1, 5 bases. The V and J ends lost 0 bases and 5 bases respectively, with 5 bases between them. The CDR3 length is 12 residues. CDR1 DFQATT and CDR2 SNEGSKA come from the germline V gene (reference sequence).

This clonotype has more than one count but fewer than ten. The chain couples TRBV18 to TRBJ1-2; perhaps TRBD1 as D (5 bases). The CDR3 sequence is 14 residues long. With 8 bases removed from V and 3 bases from J, the gap between germline ends came to 16 bases. Germline values: CDR1 KGHSH, CDR2 LQKENI. CDR3 protein: CASTSLGTDYGYTF. The CDR3 coding sequence is TGTGCCAGCACCTCTCTCGGGACGGACTATGGCTACACCTTC.

This clonotype was observed at least ten times. The genes are TRBV2 and TRBJ1-2; D gene ambiguous. The CDR3 spans 13 residues. V shed 3 bases and J shed 4 bases, with 9 bases lying between them. From germline, CDR1 is SNHLY and CDR2 FYNNEI. For the CDR3, the DNA is TGTGCCAGCAGTGAGGACGGATTCTATGGCTACACCTTC. It yields the protein CASSEDGFYGYTF. Combining the CDR3 with reference TRBV2 and TRBJ1-2 gives the whole variable domain EPEVTQTPSHQVTQMGQEVILRCVPISNHLYFYWYRQILGQKVEFLVSFYNNEISEKSEIFDDQFSVERPDGSNFTLKIRSTKLEDSAMYFCASSEDGFYGYTFGSGTRLTVV.

V usage is TRBV7-2 and J usage is TRBJ2-7; 9 bases are shared with TRBD2. This CDR3 comprises 15 residues. Germline V CDR1 and CDR2: SGHTA, FQGNSA. Trimming removed 5 bases from V and 2 bases from J; junction bases left unmatched: 7. The CDR3 bases are TGTGCCAGCAGCCACCAAGCGGGAGGCCCCTACGAGCAGTACTTC. Translation: CASSHQAGGPYEQYF.